The 18 T cell receptor beta chains reported below all come from one sample, sequenced in a study of shared clonotypes between healthy human individuals. Sequencing was performed with immunoSEQ multiplex PCR; in TCRdb, only in-frame clones are kept and a portion is missing. The data show about 2 million clones, 85% to 95% seen once. The naive CD8 fraction comprised CD45RO-negative cells positively selected for CCR7 and excluded terminally differentiated effector memory CD45RA+ cells. The specimen sequenced was naive CD8+ T cells sorted from blood. All receptors come from a man aged 18-30 years in good health.

The genes are TRBV9 and TRBJ2-1; D not resolved. The CDR3 covers 13 residues. The V and J ends lost 4 bases and 5 bases respectively, with 10 bases between them. Germline values: CDR1 SGDLS, CDR2 YYNGEE. CDR3 region: CASSPPRNNEQFF. CDR3 nucleotide sequence: TGTGCCAGCAGCCCCCCGCGCAACAATGAGCAGTTCTTC.

As for this clone: This may be a read error: a much more frequent sequence differs by one nucleotide. Distinct nucleotide sequences in the sample also encode this CDR3. The chain has TRBV4-1 and TRBJ2-7, with TRBD1 identical over 9 bases. CDR1 and CDR2 (germline): MGHRA, YSYEKL. Germline trimming cut 5 bases from V and 3 bases from J; bases unmatched to any gene: 2. This CDR3 contains 13 residues. The CDR3 protein is CASSSGQGYEQYF. The CDR3, as DNA: TGCGCCAGCAGCTCGGGACAGGGCTACGAGCAGTACTTC.

This chain links TRBV7-9 with TRBJ1-2; D is uncertain. The CDR3 runs to 14 residues. Trimming removed 1 base from V and 1 base from J, with 7 bases in between. Germline V gene lookup returns CDR1 SEHNR and CDR2 FQNEAQ (reference sequence). This CDR3 reads CASSLGGFNYGYTF. CDR3 nucleotide sequence: TGTGCCAGCAGCTTAGGAGGCTTTAACTATGGCTACACCTTC.

This clone has a single count. This rearrangement joins TRBV7-9 to TRBJ1-1; weak D call: TRBD1 (6 bases). The CDR3 length is 15 residues. In germline, CDR1 is SEHNR, CDR2 FQNEAQ (reference sequence). The germline V and J ends were trimmed by 5 bases and 0 bases, with 13 bases remaining between them. The CDR3 protein is CASSEEQGLNTEAFF. In nucleotides, the CDR3 is TGTGCCAGCAGCGAAGAACAGGGATTGAACACTGAAGCTTTCTTT.

The chain employs TRBV6-1 and TRBJ1-2; 8 bases map to TRBD1. The CDR3 extends over 13 amino acids. Germline V lookup: CDR1 MNHNS, CDR2 SASEGT. With V trimmed by 5 bases and J by 4 bases, 3 bases remained unmatched. CDR3 region: CASSPTGAYGYTF. CDR3 sequence (DNA): TGTGCCAGCAGTCCGACAGGGGCCTATGGCTACACCTTC.

The chain couples TRBV10-1 to TRBJ1-1; possible D gene TRBD1, 5 bases. CDR3 length equals 16 residues. Trimming removed 0 bases from V and 4 bases from J, with 15 bases in between. From germline, CDR1 is WNHNN and CDR2 SYGVQD (reference sequence). CDR3 in DNA: TGCGCCAGCAGTGAGTCGTCGTGGGGGGAAGGCACTGAAGCTTTCTTT. It yields the protein CASSESSWGEGTEAFF.

The chain has TRBV7-9 and TRBJ2-7, with D hard to call. Between the trimmed V and J ends, which lost 2 bases and 7 bases, there was a span of 6 bases. Germline CDR1 and CDR2: SEHNR and FQNEAQ (reference sequence). The CDR3 is 11 residues long. The CDR3: CASSLYEEQYF. In DNA, the CDR3 is TGTGCCAGCAGCTTATACGAAGAGCAGTACTTC.

This rearrangement joins TRBV7-2 to TRBJ2-1; 10 bases fit TRBD2. The CDR3 length is 14 residues. In germline, CDR1 is SGHTA, CDR2 FQGNSA. J was trimmed by 8 bases and V by 3 bases; bases with no gene match: 4. CDR3 coding DNA: TGTGCCAGCAGCTTTCCTAGCGGGAGCGATGAGCAGTTCTTC. Translation: CASSFPSGSDEQFF.

The CDR3 bases are TGTGCCAGCAGCGGAGGACTAGCGGGAGGCTACGAGCAGTACTTC. This encodes CASSGGLAGGYEQYF. The V call is TRBV7-2, the J call TRBJ2-7; TRBD2 matches 14 bases. The CDR3 runs to 15 residues. Germline V gene data show CDR1 as SGHTA and CDR2 as FQGNSA. V dropped 5 bases and J dropped 3; count of bases not matched to a gene: 3.

The rearrangement joins TRBV27 to TRBJ1-2; 9 bases match TRBD1. V was clipped by 0 bases and J by 4 bases; unmatched bases: 9. The CDR3 sequence is 17 residues long. The germline V gene encodes CDR1 MNHEY and CDR2 SMNVEV (reference sequence). CDR3 sequence: CASSLSPGTGLFYGYTF. The CDR3 DNA sequence: TGTGCCAGCAGTTTATCCCCTGGGACAGGGCTTTTCTATGGCTACACCTTC.

Worth noting for this clone: Different DNA sequences within this sample yield the same CDR3. The gene calls are TRBV6-1 and TRBJ2-7; D may correspond to TRBD1 or TRBD2 (6 bases each). The CDR3 contains 13 residues. The V and J ends lost 4 bases and 3 bases respectively, with 10 bases between them. The germline gives CDR1 MNHNS, CDR2 SASEGT. The CDR3 loop is CASSGGGGYEQYF. In DNA form, the CDR3 reads TGTGCCAGCAGTGGAGGAGGGGGCTACGAGCAGTACTTC.

Notes on this clone: The sample has other DNA sequences that encode this CDR3 too. This rearrangement joins TRBV27 to TRBJ2-3; D uncertain. CDR1 is MNHEY, CDR2 SMNVEV, per germline (reference sequence). Deletions cut 4 bases from V and 2 bases from J, with 4 bases between. The CDR3 runs 12 residues. The CDR3 protein is CASSSYTDTQYF. CDR3 DNA: TGTGCCAGCAGTTCATACACAGATACGCAGTATTTT.

The chain recombines TRBV2 with TRBJ1-1; 7 positions match TRBD1. The CDR3 runs 16 residues. The germline gives CDR1 SNHLY, CDR2 FYNNEI. Trimming at V came to 6 bases and at J to 1 base, leaving 11 bases not matched to a gene. CDR3 region: CASRVLSGTENTEAFF. The CDR3 DNA reads TGTGCCAGCAGGGTACTTTCCGGGACAGAGAACACTGAAGCTTTCTTT.

The V and J genes are TRBV27 and TRBJ2-1; D is perhaps TRBD1 (5 bases). The V end lost 0 bases, the J end lost 6 bases, and 9 bases lay between the germline ends. CDR1 is MNHEY and CDR2 is SMNVEV in the germline V gene (reference sequence). The CDR3 has 14 amino acids. CDR3 residues: CASSLSRQTNEQFF. DNA for the CDR3: TGTGCCAGCAGTTTATCGAGACAGACCAATGAGCAGTTCTTC.

The chain recombines TRBV7-9 with TRBJ1-2, with a tentative D call TRBD1 (5 bases). The CDR3 spans 14 residues. V lost 3 bases to trimming and J lost 4 bases, with 12 bases between them. Germline loops: CDR1 SEHNR, CDR2 FQNEAQ (reference sequence). In nucleotides, the CDR3 is TGTGCCAGCAGCTTCGGGGCGCGGGTCTATGGCTACACCTTC. It specifies CASSFGARVYGYTF.

V and J are TRBV2 and TRBJ1-4; weak D call: TRBD1 (5 bases). From germline, CDR1 is SNHLY and CDR2 FYNNEI. The CDR3 totals 16 residues. V was trimmed by 9 bases and J by 8 bases, leaving 25 bases between them. CDR3 sequence: CASQPGTPPRGEKLFF. In DNA, the CDR3 is TGTGCCAGTCAGCCGGGGACCCCACCTCGAGGCGAAAAACTGTTTTTT.

About this clone itself: At one end, the junction sequence differs from germline, possibly due to a read error. The chain uses TRBV18 and TRBJ2-5; D uncertain. The CDR3 length is 13 residues. Germline-derived CDR1 and CDR2 are KGHSH and LQKENI. For the CDR3, the DNA is TGTGCTAGCTCACCACCGTCGGCAGAGACCCAGTACTTC. It specifies CASSPPSAETQYF.

About this clone: Other DNA variants within this sample encode the same CDR3. This sequence joins TRBV9 and TRBJ2-7; TRBD1 aligns across 8 bases. This CDR3 is built from 15 residues. V shed 0 bases, J shed 2 bases, and the junction held 4 bases outside the gene matches. Germline values: CDR1 SGDLS, CDR2 YYNGEE. The CDR3 DNA sequence: TGTGCCAGCAGCGTAGGGTCAGGGGGCCCCTACGAGCAGTACTTC. Its protein is CASSVGSGGPYEQYF.